This T cell receptor beta chain was found in a study of T cell changes during pregnancy in multiple sclerosis. Clones were sequenced by immunoSEQ multiplex PCR, and TCRdb holds only the in-frame ones, with some missing. Here the sample spans roughly 89,000 clones, roughly 93% being singletons. This CDR3 has 15 amino acids. Trimming removed 5 bases at V and 2 bases at J, with 14 bases between. Germline V gene data show CDR1 as SGHRS and CDR2 as YFSETQ. The sample was peripheral blood, taken in the first trimester of pregnancy. The sequence derives from a female donor with multiple sclerosis, enrolled in a pregnancy study. J is TRBJ1-5 and V is TRBV5-1; no firm D call. The CDR3 DNA sequence: TGCGCCAGCAGGGCGAACGGGTCTCGCAATCAGCCCCAGCATTTT. Its translation is CASRANGSRNQPQHF.